The 29 T cell receptor beta chains below were found in one sample sequenced in a study of OX40 agonist ivuxolimab in advanced cancers. Sequenced by immunoSEQ multiplex PCR; TCRdb stores in-frame clones only, minus some. The sample holds about 52,000 clones, 80% to 90% seen once. This material consisted of CD4+ or CD8+ T cells sorted from blood, taken in a trial of the OX40 agonist ivuxolimab. The receptor set was obtained from an adult with an advanced solid tumor such as melanoma, head and neck, liver or kidney cancer.

This clone was seen more than once but under ten times. The CDR3 bases are TGTGCCAGCAGCCCCCTGGACAGGTTATATGGCTACACCTTC. Translated, it gives CASSPLDRLYGYTF. The chain recombines TRBV14 with TRBJ1-2; 7 bases match TRBD1. J lost 5 bases, V lost 4 bases, and 7 bases had no gene match. The germline CDR1 and CDR2 sequences are SGHDN and FVKESK. This CDR3 is built from 14 residues.

V gene TRBV9 combines with J gene TRBJ2-3; 14 bases map to TRBD2. Germline assignment: CDR1 SGDLS and CDR2 YYNGEE. V dropped 2 bases and J dropped 4; count of bases not matched to a gene: 0. The length of the CDR3 is 15 residues. The CDR3 bases are TGTGCCAGCAGCGTGACTAGCGGGGGGGCAGATACGCAGTATTTT. It specifies CASSVTSGGADTQYF. Full variable domain (rest looked up from reference TRBV9 and TRBJ2-3): DSGVTQTPKHLITATGQRVTLRCSPRSGDLSVYWYQQSLDQGLQFLIQYYNGEERAKGNILERFSAQQFPDLHSELNLSSLELGDSALYFCASSVTSGGADTQYFGPGTRLTVL.

The gene calls are TRBV30 and TRBJ2-2, with a possible D match to TRBD2 (5 bases). The CDR3 covers 14 residues. Trimming took 2 bases from V and 6 from J, leaving 13 bases between them. Germline CDR1 is GTSNPN and CDR2 is SVGIG (reference sequence). The CDR3 reads CAWSIAVEAGELFF. The CDR3, as DNA: TGTGCCTGGAGTATTGCCGTGGAGGCCGGGGAGCTGTTTTTT.

The chain couples TRBV6-5 to TRBJ1-5; no clear D. Germline loops: CDR1 MNHEY, CDR2 SVGAGI. Trimming removed 2 bases from V and 4 bases from J, with 6 bases in between. The CDR3 is 13 residues long. DNA of the CDR3: TGTGCCAGCAGTTACCTGGGGAATCAGCCCCAGCATTTT. It encodes CASSYLGNQPQHF.

This clone appeared a single time. The chain has TRBV28 and TRBJ1-3; 12 nucleotides match TRBD1. The CDR3 covers 15 residues. V shed 6 bases and J 8 bases; nucleotides not matched to a gene: 8. Germline V CDR1 and CDR2: MDHEN, SYDVKM. CDR3 coding DNA: TGTGCCAGCAGCAGTCCGGGACAGGGGGCTTACACCATATATTTT. This sequence encodes CASSSPGQGAYTIYF.

The chain couples TRBV19 to TRBJ2-2, with D perhaps matching TRBD1 or TRBD2 (6 bases each). Germline V gives CDR1 LNHDA, CDR2 SQIVND (reference sequence). The CDR3 has 13 amino acids. Trimming removed 8 bases from V and 7 bases from J, with 14 bases in between. The CDR3 sequence is CASRSGGYGELFF. Written as DNA, the CDR3 is TGTGCCAGTCGGTCCGGGGGCTACGGGGAGCTGTTTTTT. Looking up the rest from reference TRBV19 and TRBJ2-2 gives the full variable domain: DGGITQSPKYLFRKEGQNVTLSCEQNLNHDAMYWYRQDPGQGLRLIYYSQIVNDFQKGDIAEGYSVSREKKESFPLTVTSAQKNPTAFYLCASRSGGYGELFFGEGSRLTVL.

This clone came up a few times. The chain has TRBV19 and TRBJ1-2, with 8 bases identical to TRBD1. The V segment lost 9 bases and the J segment 6 bases; nucleotides outside the gene matches: 6. CDR3 size: 12 residues. CDR1 and CDR2 (germline): LNHDA, SQIVND (reference sequence). CDR3 loop: CASRDRGHGYTF. CDR3 DNA: TGTGCCAGCCGCGACAGGGGCCATGGCTACACCTTC.

A word on this clone: The sample has other DNA sequences that encode this CDR3 too. The V call is TRBV19, the J call TRBJ1-6; 8 bases line up with TRBD1. The germline CDR1 and CDR2 sequences are LNHDA and SQIVND (reference sequence). The J segment lost 7 bases and the V segment lost 2 bases, leaving 10 bases of the junction unmatched. The CDR3 totals 17 residues. The CDR3 bases are TGTGCCAGTAGTATAAGAACAGGGGGAGTCCAAAATTCACCCCTCCACTTT. The encoded protein is CASSIRTGGVQNSPLHF.

This clone was detected only once. The chain joins TRBV6-1 to TRBJ1-2; TRBD1 matches at 7 bases. The CDR3 is 15 amino acids. Germline V gene data show CDR1 as MNHNS and CDR2 as SASEGT. Germline trimming cut 6 bases from V and 7 bases from J; bases unmatched to any gene: 14. CDR3 DNA: TGTGCCAGCAGCCAATTCTCGACAGGGAAGGGTGGCTACACCTTC. It encodes CASSQFSTGKGGYTF.

This clone was observed a handful of times. The chain links TRBV7-9 to TRBJ1-5; D unresolved. CDR1 SEHNR and CDR2 FQNEAQ come from the germline V gene (reference sequence). The CDR3 sequence is 13 residues long. Trimming stripped 5 bases from V and 1 base from J, with 6 bases between. The chain's CDR3 is CASSVASNQPQHF. CDR3 DNA sequence: TGTGCCAGCAGCGTCGCCAGCAATCAGCCCCAGCATTTT.

The CDR3 reads CASSLIGFRNEQFF. In nucleotides, the CDR3 is TGTGCCAGCAGCTTGATTGGGTTCCGGAATGAGCAGTTCTTC. J is TRBJ2-1 and V is TRBV5-4; no clear D. CDR1 is SGHNT and CDR2 is YYREEE in the germline V gene (reference sequence). CDR3 length: 14 residues. V dropped 1 base and J dropped 7 bases, with 12 bases sitting between them.

This sequence joins TRBV7-9 and TRBJ2-2; D ambiguous. The germline V gene has CDR1 SEHNR and CDR2 FQNEAQ (reference sequence). The CDR3 spans 16 residues. Deletions cut 5 bases from V and 1 base from J, with 14 bases between. The CDR3 here is CASSLSLYGNTGELFF. The CDR3 DNA sequence: TGTGCCAGCAGCCTTAGCCTTTACGGGAACACCGGGGAGCTGTTTTTT.

The CDR3 is CASSRGTLNQPQHF. CDR3 sequence (DNA): TGTGCCAGCAGCCGAGGGACACTAAATCAGCCCCAGCATTTT. The rearrangement uses TRBV6-6 and TRBJ1-5, with D possibly being TRBD1 (6 bases). The V end lost 6 bases, the J end lost 4 bases, and 13 bases lay between the germline ends. Germline CDR1 is MNHNY and CDR2 is SVGAGI (reference sequence). This CDR3 contains 14 residues.

The table lists this clone with a count of one. The chain is built from TRBV2 and TRBJ1-1, with TRBD1 matching over 8 bases. Germline V CDR1 and CDR2: SNHLY, FYNNEI. The junction had 4 bases not matched to a gene; V was cut back by 6 bases and J by 1 base. This CDR3 region has 14 residues. CDR3 DNA sequence: TGTGCCAGCAGATTCGACAGGGGGAACACTGAAGCTTTCTTT. This codes for CASRFDRGNTEAFF.

The rearrangement links TRBV10-3 to TRBJ1-2; TRBD1 aligns across 7 bases. In germline, CDR1 is ENHRY, CDR2 SYGVKD. V gave up 4 bases and J gave up 5 bases; unmatched junction bases: 4. The CDR3 consists of 13 residues. The CDR3 nucleotides read TGTGCCATCAGTGGGGACAGTTATTATGGCTACACCTTC. Translating gives CAISGDSYYGYTF.

A note on this clone: One end of the junction does not line up with germline, which may come from a read error. The chain is built from TRBV7-3 and TRBJ1-1; D not certain. The CDR3 contains 12 residues. CDR1 is SGHTA, CDR2 FQGTGA, per germline. The CDR3 DNA reads TGTGCCAGCAGCTTATTGAAGACTGAAGCTTTCTTT. This encodes CASSLLKTEAFF.

The J gene is TRBJ1-1, the V gene TRBV5-1; 10 bases line up with TRBD1. Germline values: CDR1 SGHRS, CDR2 YFSETQ. V was pared by 4 bases and J by 5 bases, with 8 bases of the junction left unmatched. This CDR3 comprises 15 residues. CDR3 in DNA: TGCGCCAGCAGCAGGGGCGGACAGGGGGAGACTGAAGCTTTCTTT. Protein: CASSRGGQGETEAFF. The variable domain in full, with the rest retrieved from reference TRBV5-1 and TRBJ1-1, is KAGVTQTPRYLIKTRGQQVTLSCSPISGHRSVSWYQQTPGQGLQFLFEYFSETQRNKGNFPGRFSGRQFSNSRSEMNVSTLELGDSALYLCASSRGGQGETEAFFGQGTRLTVV.

The rearrangement joins TRBV14 to TRBJ1-6; D unclear. The germline gives CDR1 SGHDN, CDR2 FVKESK. This CDR3 region has 13 residues. The V gene lost 1 base and the J gene lost 9 bases, with 7 bases spanning the gap. CDR3 nucleotides: TGTGCCAGCAGCCAAGTGGCGGGTTCACCCCTCCACTTT. Its translation: CASSQVAGSPLHF.

The chain recombines TRBV29-1 with TRBJ2-3, with no clear D. CDR1 is SQVTM and CDR2 is ANQGSEA in the germline V gene. CDR3 length: 15 amino acids. V dropped 4 bases and J dropped 4 bases, with 18 bases sitting between them. The CDR3 here is CSVGVTPIASDTQYF. CDR3 DNA: TGCAGCGTTGGGGTGACTCCCATAGCATCAGATACGCAGTATTTT.

The V gene is TRBV6-1, the J gene TRBJ1-4; 7 nucleotides agree with TRBD1. Germline assignment: CDR1 MNHNS and CDR2 SASEGT. CDR3 size: 15 residues. J lost 7 bases, V lost 3 bases, and 8 bases had no gene match. CDR3 DNA sequence: TGTGCCAGCAGTGACCTACAGGGGCGGAGTGAAAAACTGTTTTTT. It yields the protein CASSDLQGRSEKLFF.

V is TRBV6-4 and J is TRBJ1-2, with D possibly matching TRBD1 (5 bases). Germline CDR1 is MRHNA and CDR2 is SNTAGT. This CDR3 is built from 14 residues. V was cut by 6 bases and J by 3 bases, with 14 bases left in between. The CDR3 region has the DNA TGTGCCAGCAGCCCGGTCCAGGGCGACTATGGCTACACCTTC. Its protein product is CASSPVQGDYGYTF.

J is TRBJ2-5 and V is TRBV6-5; perhaps TRBD2 as D (7 bases). The ends were cut back, 5 bases at V and 5 bases at J, with 12 bases in the middle. The V gene's germline CDR1 is MNHEY and CDR2 SVGAGI. The CDR3 totals 13 residues. The CDR3: CASSVGGGETQYF. CDR3 DNA sequence: TGTGCCAGCAGTGTAGGGGGGGGTGAGACCCAGTACTTC.

This clone occurred once. This chain uses TRBV5-8 with TRBJ2-2; D possibly corresponds to TRBD2 (5 bases). V lost 2 bases and J 1 base, leaving 6 bases between the germline ends. The CDR3 is made up of 14 amino acids. Germline CDR1 SGHTS, CDR2 YDEGEE. CDR3 loop: CASSFRGNTGELFF. The CDR3 DNA is TGTGCCAGCAGCTTTCGGGGGAACACCGGGGAGCTGTTTTTT.

This sequence joins TRBV28 and TRBJ2-2; 7 positions agree with TRBD2. This CDR3 comprises 14 residues. Per germline, CDR1 MDHEN and CDR2 SYDVKM. J was trimmed by 6 bases and V by 5 bases; bases with no gene match: 6. The CDR3 DNA sequence: TGTGCCAGCAGTGGAATGGGGGGGGCCGGGGAGCTGTTTTTT. The encoded protein is CASSGMGGAGELFF.

The J gene is TRBJ2-1, the V gene TRBV20-1; D may be TRBD2 (5 bases). This CDR3 is 11 amino acids long. CDR1 is DFQATT and CDR2 is SNEGSKA in the germline V gene (reference sequence). V was clipped by 0 bases and J by 11 bases, with 8 bases between them. The CDR3 DNA follows: TGCAGTGCTAGAGATAGCGCTCAGCAGTTCTTC. Its translation: CSARDSAQQFF.

This chain's CDR3 is CASWQGWNSPLHF. CDR3 bases: TGTGCCAGCTGGCAGGGATGGAATTCACCCCTCCACTTT. The gene calls are TRBV6-1 and TRBJ1-6, with D perhaps matching TRBD1 (5 bases). CDR1 is MNHNS and CDR2 is SASEGT in the germline V gene. The ends were cut back, 8 bases at V and 7 bases at J, with 12 bases in the middle. This CDR3 contains 13 residues.

This clone was detected once. The chain employs TRBV7-6 and TRBJ1-3, with 10 bases aligning to TRBD1. Looked up from germline, CDR1 is SGHVS and CDR2 is FNYEAQ. The CDR3 length is 17 residues. V was pared by 5 bases and J by 8 bases, with 15 bases of the junction left unmatched. The CDR3 coding sequence is TGTGCCAGCAGCCCGCGTAGCCGCGGACAGGGGGGGGACACCATATATTTT. Protein: CASSPRSRGQGGDTIYF. Variable domain in full (rest from reference TRBV7-6 and TRBJ1-3): GAGVSQSPRYKVTKRGQDVALRCDPISGHVSLYWYRQALGQGPEFLTYFNYEAQQDKSGLPNDRFSAERPEGSISTLTIQRTEQRDSAMYRCASSPRSRGQGGDTIYFGEGSWLTVV.

This clone appeared a few times. This chain's CDR3 is CASSWTGPKGTEAFF. The CDR3 nucleotides read TGTGCCAGCAGCTGGACGGGTCCCAAGGGGACTGAAGCTTTCTTT. J is TRBJ1-1 and V is TRBV5-8, with D perhaps TRBD1 (5 bases). The V end lost 3 bases, the J end lost 5 bases, and 17 bases lay between the germline ends. There are 15 residues in the CDR3. CDR1 is SGHTS, CDR2 YDEGEE, per germline.

The chain couples TRBV14 to TRBJ2-7, with D possibly being TRBD2 (5 bases). The V end lost 1 base, the J end lost 2 bases, and 15 bases lay between the germline ends. CDR1 is SGHDN, CDR2 FVKESK, per germline. The CDR3 spans 16 residues. The CDR3 spells CASSQVGGPGTYEQYF. The CDR3 nucleotides are TGTGCCAGCAGCCAAGTTGGAGGCCCTGGAACCTACGAGCAGTACTTC.